What follows describes a single T cell receptor beta chain. What antigen it recognizes has not been identified. Base qualities are missing; no much larger clone stands one base away. The germline V gene (reference sequence) specifies LNHDA as CDR1 and SQIVND as CDR2. The CDR3 spans 14 residues, from the cysteine through the phenylalanine. Of all the DNA, just the CDR3 is kept, 42 bases in frame from base 1. Germline trimming amounts to 6 bases on V and 6 bases on J, with 7 as the count of junction bases outside the gene matches. The data were taken from a study of cytomegalovirus exposure and HLA in healthy donors (dated by TCRdb to about 2017). Background for the entire study: In an earlier analysis of 587 of the donors, 250 to 350 Gb of sequence data and 90 million to 130 million unique TCR beta sequences from roughly 190 million T cells were reported. An early release covering roughly 580 HLA-typed donors comprised around 300 gigabases of sequencing data and 65 million to 100 million unique TCR sequences. Of the 350 to 450 genotyped donors, approximately 80% were placed in the genetic ancestry cluster associated with self-reported Caucasian donors. The study aimed to test whether cataloging public T cell receptors could reveal signatures of past pathogen exposure. The study profiled the T cell repertoires of 500 to 800 subjects by immunosequencing and related them to cytomegalovirus serostatus. Besides the first cohort of 550 to 750 subjects, a separate validation cohort made up of roughly 120 different subjects was used. To predict cytomegalovirus infection status, the study brought together high-throughput TCR immunosequencing, statistical association of individual TCRs with disease status, and machine learning. A later analysis re-analyzed previously published TCR beta repertoires from roughly 690 donors and added high-resolution HLA genotyping to study TCR occurrence patterns. In the later analysis, no new phenotypic data were used to find candidate immune exposures; instead, reliance was placed on TCR beta sequences and their occurrence across donors. To decide whether each TCR beta V gene segment behaved as functional or pseudogenic, an earlier analysis of several hundred of the donors relied on high-throughput TCR beta sequencing. Donor age, sex, ethnicity and CMV serostatus were compiled alongside the repertoire data. Genome-wide SNP genotypes for about 60% of the 666 donors were used in a later genetic analysis, which treated that subset as a discovery cohort. Every repertoire in the discovery cohort had been generated on one and the same sequencing platform. Both class I and class II loci were covered by HLA typing, at four-digit resolution. Typing coverage differed by locus: A, B, C, DRB1 and DQB1 were typed in roughly 629-630 donors, DQA1 in about 510, DPA1 in approximately 610, and DPB1 in 450 to 480. Four or five DR-DQ haplotypes were handled as single units for association and clustering because linkage in the cohort was strong. On average, 235,054 unique TCR beta nucleotide sequences were sequenced per donor among 300 to 500 genotyped donors of the cohort, with roughly 18% of those sequences being non-productive. Study-level results and caveats: In the study, around 160 TCR beta chains were listed as associated with cytomegalovirus. A cluster of highly shared sequence variants was judged likely to represent a technical artifact of the sequencing pipeline. A later genetic analysis associated a missense DCLRE1C variant with V-gene and J-gene trimming of TCR beta chains, and an independent cohort replicated the association. In a later analysis, HLA-associated TCR beta chains showed more clonal expansion and lower generation probabilities than non-associated chains that were equally common. A few of the identified cytomegalovirus-associated TCR beta chains were confirmed in vitro to be specific for cytomegalovirus antigens. Specific HLA alleles were associated with 15,000 to 20,000 TCR beta sequences at a false discovery rate of 0.05 in a later analysis. A further reported finding was that TCR beta sequences accurately predicted the HLA-A and HLA-B alleles for most subjects in the first cohort. For the cohort, immune exposure information was limited to CMV serostatus. A later analysis found that TCR association rates varied across HLA loci, with DRB1 alleles showing the most associated TCRs and HLA-C alleles the fewest. The authors suggested that the approach could potentially be extended to other disease states and immunological phenotypes. Linkage disequilibrium might explain the correlated functional status among segregating V segments, but an unknown experimental factor could not be excluded. Only TCR beta chains were sequenced in this cohort, and the absence of alpha or paired-chain data limited detectable features. Most CMV-associated TCR beta chains appeared to be HLA-restricted in a later analysis, and the HLA associations seemed to be driven largely by CMV exposure. HLA typing was unavailable for some donors at each locus, so association tests used only the typed subset. Roughly uniform sequencing depth across donors was assumed in presence/absence analyses, although this assumption may not hold. Because counts were too low, 15 or so rarely observed V segments, including chromosome 9 orphons, were excluded from the earlier analysis of 500 to 700 of the donors. While some public TCRs were present in many individuals, most TCR sequences turned up only very rarely across donors. In a later analysis, several top co-occurrence clusters were reported to appear linked to parvovirus B19, influenza, CMV and Epstein-Barr virus. A later genetic analysis reported fewer N-insertions in productive TCRs among donors in an Asian-associated ancestry cluster than the approximately 700-donor mean. Assigning TCR associations to individual alleles was difficult when HLA alleles, especially DR and DQ, strongly co-occurred. Broadly in line with IMGT annotations, most TCR beta V segments showed up in productive rearrangements about 90% or about 30% of the time in an earlier analysis of a few hundred of the donors. The 87-base-pair reads could not distinguish some IMGT-functional V segments, including TRBV6-2 and TRBV6-3, so those segments were excluded. In both the original and validation cohorts, the classifier was reported to diagnose cytomegalovirus status with high specificity and sensitivity.

The method was the immunoSEQ multiplex PCR assay. The multiplex PCR relied on a mix of 60 forward primers for TCR Vbeta segments and 13 reverse primers for TCR Jbeta segments. The CDR3 region of rearranged TCR beta genes was amplified from genomic DNA by a multiplex PCR assay. The amplified TCR beta libraries were sequenced on the Illumina HiSeq System as 87-base-pair reads. Concerning the study's data processing: In a later analysis, about 80 million unique TCR beta chains were counted across the roughly 670 repertoires, and around 10 million of these chains were shared by at least two donors. Raw reads were error-corrected and collapsed into unique sequences by a nearest-neighbor algorithm in which closely related sequences were merged to remove PCR and sequencing errors. To assign V, D and J gene segments, CDR3 sequences were aligned to IMGT reference sequences. For a sequence to be retained, a match of at least six nucleotides to both a V gene segment and a J gene segment was required. A rearrangement was called productive if the CDR3 had no stop codons and remained in frame with V and J, and every other rearrangement was called non-productive. CDR3 was defined by IMGT convention, running from the second conserved V-encoded cysteine to the conserved J-encoded phenylalanine. In an earlier analysis of 587 of the donors, sequences lacking an unambiguous match to a single V gene segment were excluded. An earlier analysis of 550 to 650 of the donors classified V segments as functional when productive rearrangements were above 56.7% and as segregating when the standard deviation between donors was above 5%. A statistical classification framework was developed to diagnose cytomegalovirus status using the catalog of TCR beta chain sequences. V and J gene assignment, in a later analysis, came from comparing TCR nucleotide sequences with IMGT/GENE-DB human TR gene sequences. A later analysis assigned CDR3 sequences and most-parsimonious VDJ recombination scenarios with the TCRdist pipeline. In a later analysis, each TCR beta chain was defined by its CDR3 amino acid sequence together with its V-gene family, and reads lacking a unique V-gene family were excluded. To address suspected cross-contamination and a sequencing artifact, a later analysis removed around 600 highly shared, low-generation-probability nucleotide sequences. A later analysis calculated a clonal expansion index for each public chain from normalized within-repertoire ranks of inferred template counts. In a later analysis, generation probabilities were computed using a VDJ recombination model fitted to out-of-frame rearrangements, and the results were checked against IGoR. In a later analysis, TCR-TCR, TCR-HLA and TCR-CMV co-occurrence was scored with hypergeometric tests, and a repertoire-size bias correction was applied to TCR pairs. To estimate false discovery rates, a later analysis permuted the HLA or CMV assignments 20 times. A later analysis grouped co-occurring TCRs with DBSCAN, adding TCRdist sequence similarity when clustering within HLA-allele-positive subsets. Repertoires with fewer than 30,000 or more than 120,000 public chains, plus five repertoires with anomalous nucleotide sharing, were excluded from co-occurrence clustering. Here the immuneACCESS table is served through TCRdb, limited to in-frame sequences with V and J called. Missing clones are a known gap in these copies; in checked studies unresolved V genes cover under half, and the rest lacks a known reason. The DNA was the basis for D and trimming; V, J and clone size are from that table. Present in this sample are 55,000 to 75,000 clones, approximately 81% of which were seen just once. The ten largest clones capture approximately 7.8% of the sample.

In total, over 600 healthy bone marrow donors made up the cohort. Cohort members were all nominally healthy when sampled, although unrecorded immune exposures were likely present. The donor was CMV seropositive and belonged to the group of 250 to 300 seropositive cohort members. Each donor provided a peripheral blood sample, and peripheral blood mononuclear cells were used for TCR beta sequencing. Genomic DNA was extracted from the blood cell samples with the Qiagen DNeasy Blood Extraction Kit. The receptor was isolated from a woman in her 30s in good health and CMV-seropositive. Rearrangement joined TRBV19 to TRBJ1-5; 8 central bases correspond to TRBD1. Sequenced sample: PBMCs. The CDR3: CASRKGQGPQPQHF. The nucleotide sequence reads TGTGCCAGTAGGAAAGGACAGGGACCTCAGCCCCAGCATTTT. Beyond the CDR3, the reference TRBV19 and TRBJ1-5 genes provide the residues; the full variable domain reads: DGGITQSPKYLFRKEGQNVTLSCEQNLNHDAMYWYRQDPGQGLRLIYYSQIVNDFQKGDIAEGYSVSREKKESFPLTVTSAQKNPTAFYLCASRKGQGPQPQHFGDGTRLSIL.